Listed below are T cell receptor beta chains from one sample, sequenced in a study of blood T cell repertoires in COVID-19. Generated by immunoSEQ multiplex PCR, the TCRdb table keeps only in-frame clones and is missing some. The data show around 400,000 clones, with around 89% seen just once and around 1.3% held by the top ten. Sequenced material: peripheral blood. The source of these receptors is a man aged 35 to 55 with acute or convalescent COVID-19. The CDR3 runs from the conserved cysteine through the conserved F or W. D genes are given only for firm matches. The size field is filled for only some rows; it gives once, few, many or a size class.

>14|TRBV15|.|TRBD1|TRBJ1-1
CATSSTGENTEAFF
TGTGCCACCAGCAGTACAGGGGAAAACACTGAAGCTTTCTTT
>14|TRBV10-3|.|.|TRBJ1-6
CAISDRGGGSPLHF
TGTGCCATCAGTGATCGGGGGGGCGGGTCACCCCTCCACTTT
>13|TRBV10-2|.|TRBD2|TRBJ2-7
CASLAGALYEQYF
TGCGCCAGTCTAGCGGGAGCTCTCTACGAGCAGTACTTC
>14|TRBV12-5|.|.|TRBJ2-3
CASGSPVPADTQYF
TGTGCTAGTGGTTCCCCTGTCCCTGCAGATACGCAGTATTTT
>12|TRBV19|.|.|TRBJ1-5
CASSLGNQPQHF
TGTGCCAGTAGCCTAGGTAATCAGCCCCAGCATTTT
>16|TRBV5-1|.|TRBD2|TRBJ2-7
CASSLVSGLAGDEQYF
TGCGCCAGCAGCTTGGTATCCGGCCTAGCGGGAGACGAGCAGTACTTC
>16|TRBV4-3|.|.|TRBJ1-3
CASSQDQANPGNTIYF
TGCGCCAGCAGCCAAGATCAGGCGAATCCTGGAAACACCATATATTTT
>17|TRBV19|once|TRBD2|TRBJ2-1
CASSGAGGWSAYNEQFF
TGTGCCAGTAGTGGAGCGGGAGGTTGGTCCGCCTACAATGAGCAGTTCTTC
>19|TRBV9|once|TRBD2|TRBJ2-5
CASSVGLAGGPKVEETQYF
TGTGCCAGCAGCGTAGGACTAGCGGGGGGCCCAAAAGTTGAGGAGACCCAGTACTTC
>13|TRBV2|.|TRBD1|TRBJ1-2
CASREDRAYGYTF
TGTGCCAGCAGAGAGGACAGGGCCTATGGCTACACCTTC